This T cell receptor beta chain was sequenced in a study of T-cell reconstitution after alpha-beta-depleted transplantation in children. The V end lost 10 bases, the J end lost 8 bases, and 23 bases lay between the germline ends. CDR3 length: 14 residues. Researchers prepared the TCRbeta library using unique molecular identifiers, the study reports. TCRdb ran MiXCR on the PCR reads and lists one entry per CDR3 protein. The sample has more than 450,000 distinct CDR3 sequences, about 18% seen once. The sequence derives from a human donor who donated a stem cell graft to a child with acute lymphoblastic leukemia. V is TRBV12-3 or TRBV12-4 and J is TRBJ1-1; unclear D gene. Sequenced material: PBMCs from the stem cell graft donor, taken from the stem cell graft. This CDR3 reads CAITLGPADGEAFF. The CDR3 nucleotides are TGTGCCATCACCCTGGGCCCGGCGGATGGCGAAGCTTTCTTT.